The 26 T cell receptor beta chains in this list originate from one sample, sequenced in a study of T cells in localized non-small cell lung cancer. Using immunoSEQ multiplex PCR, the repertoire was profiled, and TCRdb retains in-frame clones only, with some absent. Of 43,000 or so clones listed, roughly 90% are singletons. Specimen: PBMCs, collected before any cancer treatment. The receptors originated from a woman aged 40-69 years with stage II lung adenocarcinoma.

The chain employs TRBV2 and TRBJ1-1; D unclear. The V end was cut by 3 bases, the J end by 1 base, with 6 bases between. Per germline, CDR1 SNHLY and CDR2 FYNNEI. The CDR3 totals 13 residues. CDR3 loop: CASSEEWNTEAFF. DNA for the CDR3: TGTGCCAGCAGTGAGGAGTGGAACACTGAAGCTTTCTTT.

This rearrangement joins TRBV29-1 to TRBJ2-3; D might be TRBD2 (7 bases). The germline V and J ends were trimmed by 6 bases and 2 bases, with 15 bases remaining between them. The length of the CDR3 is 14 residues. Germline CDR1 SQVTM, CDR2 ANQGSEA. The CDR3 sequence: CSVGRGGNTDTQYF. As DNA, the CDR3 is TGCAGCGTGGGGAGGGGGGGCAACACAGATACGCAGTATTTT.

The J gene is TRBJ2-3, the V gene TRBV5-5, with TRBD2 matching over 11 bases. Germline loops: CDR1 SGHKS, CDR2 YYEKEE (reference sequence). The V segment lost 5 bases and the J segment 5 bases; nucleotides outside the gene matches: 13. The CDR3 has 17 amino acids. This CDR3 is CASRATLSGRARDTQYF. CDR3 bases: TGTGCCAGCAGAGCTACCCTTAGCGGGAGGGCGAGAGATACGCAGTATTTT.

The J gene is TRBJ1-1, the V gene TRBV2; the match to TRBD1 covers 8 bases. After removal of 7 bases from V and 0 bases from J, the junction contained 7 bases not matched to a gene. The CDR3 totals 15 residues. CDR1 and CDR2 (germline): SNHLY, FYNNEI. The DNA of the CDR3 is TGTGCCAGCAAACCGGACAGGGCAATGAACACTGAAGCTTTCTTT. This codes for CASKPDRAMNTEAFF. Full variable domain (rest looked up from reference TRBV2 and TRBJ1-1): EPEVTQTPSHQVTQMGQEVILRCVPISNHLYFYWYRQILGQKVEFLVSFYNNEISEKSEIFDDQFSVERPDGSNFTLKIRSTKLEDSAMYFCASKPDRAMNTEAFFGQGTRLTVV.

The V gene is TRBV5-1, the J gene TRBJ1-2, with 8 bases matching TRBD1. Trimming cost V 3 bases and J 0 bases; bases outside gene matches: 1. This CDR3 comprises 14 residues. The germline CDR1 and CDR2 sequences are SGHRS and YFSETQ. In DNA form, the CDR3 reads TGCGCCAGCAGCTCACAGGGGGCTAACTATGGCTACACCTTC. Its protein product is CASSSQGANYGYTF.

The chain combines TRBV19 with TRBJ1-2, with 8 bases lining up with TRBD1. Germline V lookup: CDR1 LNHDA, CDR2 SQIVND (reference sequence). CDR3 size: 13 residues. V gave up 1 base and J gave up 6 bases; unmatched junction bases: 1. The CDR3: CASSIGQGHGYTF. The CDR3 nucleotides read TGTGCCAGTAGTATAGGACAGGGGCATGGCTACACCTTC. Full variable domain (outside the CDR3, taken from reference TRBV19 and TRBJ1-2): DGGITQSPKYLFRKEGQNVTLSCEQNLNHDAMYWYRQDPGQGLRLIYYSQIVNDFQKGDIAEGYSVSREKKESFPLTVTSAQKNPTAFYLCASSIGQGHGYTFGSGTRLTVV.

The chain couples TRBV28 to TRBJ2-7; 10 bases agree with TRBD2. The CDR3 is 15 residues long. The trim removed 6 bases at V and 5 bases at J, leaving 10 bases unmatched. The germline V gene has CDR1 MDHEN and CDR2 SYDVKM. CDR3 residues: CASSPAGGPRNEQYF. CDR3 DNA sequence: TGTGCCAGCAGCCCAGCGGGAGGGCCGAGGAACGAGCAGTACTTC.

The J gene is TRBJ2-3, the V gene TRBV28; 7 bases agree with TRBD2. The CDR3 is 13 residues long. CDR1 is MDHEN, CDR2 SYDVKM, per germline. V trimming: 5 bases; J trimming: 6 bases; junction bases outside the gene matches: 5. CDR3 bases: TGTGCCAGCAGTGCGCGGGAGTGGGATACGCAGTATTTT. Encoded protein: CASSAREWDTQYF. Drawing the rest from reference TRBV28 and TRBJ2-3, the complete variable domain is DVKVTQSSRYLVKRTGEKVFLECVQDMDHENMFWYRQDPGLGLRLIYFSYDVKMKEKGDIPEGYSVSREKKERFSLILESASTNQTSMYLCASSAREWDTQYFGPGTRLTVL.

V and J are TRBV19 and TRBJ1-5; no clear D. The CDR3 totals 12 residues. V lost 11 bases to trimming and J lost 4 bases, with 12 bases between them. Per the germline V gene, CDR1 is LNHDA and CDR2 is SQIVND (reference sequence). CDR3 sequence: CACPPDNQPQHF. In nucleotides, the CDR3 is TGTGCCTGCCCTCCCGATAATCAGCCCCAGCATTTT.

The chain employs TRBV28 and TRBJ2-3; 10 nucleotides match TRBD2. This CDR3 contains 20 residues. Germline assignment: CDR1 MDHEN and CDR2 SYDVKM. Germline trimming cut 4 bases from V and 5 bases from J; bases unmatched to any gene: 21. The CDR3 coding sequence is TGTGCCAGCAGTTCCCCTGGAACTGCGTTGAGCGGGAGGGGTGGAGATACGCAGTATTTT. It yields the protein CASSSPGTALSGRGGDTQYF. Full variable domain (rest looked up from reference TRBV28 and TRBJ2-3): DVKVTQSSRYLVKRTGEKVFLECVQDMDHENMFWYRQDPGLGLRLIYFSYDVKMKEKGDIPEGYSVSREKKERFSLILESASTNQTSMYLCASSSPGTALSGRGGDTQYFGPGTRLTVL.

This chain joins TRBV5-1 and TRBJ1-2; 7 nucleotides match TRBD1. The V gene end was trimmed by 0 bases and the J gene end by 8 bases; junction bases not matched to a gene: 7. Germline values: CDR1 SGHRS, CDR2 YFSETQ. The CDR3 is 14 amino acids. The CDR3 here is CASSLDRGGRGYTF. The CDR3 DNA is TGCGCCAGCAGCTTGGACAGGGGAGGCCGCGGCTACACCTTC.

The chain links TRBV29-1 to TRBJ2-2; the D gene is possibly TRBD2 (6 bases). CDR1 and CDR2 (germline): SQVTM, ANQGSEA. The CDR3 is 14 residues long. Trimming shortened V by 3 bases and J by 5 bases, and 13 bases separated the two germline ends. The CDR3, as DNA: TGCAGCGTTGACGGGGGTAAAGGGACCGGGGAGCTGTTTTTT. Translated: CSVDGGKGTGELFF.

The rearrangement links TRBV25-1 to TRBJ2-1, with unresolved D. Germline values: CDR1 MGHDK, CDR2 SYGVNS. The CDR3 is 11 amino acids. Trimming cost V 6 bases and J 7 bases, with 7 bases left between them. CDR3 bases: TGTGCCAGCAGGATCCTAAATGAGCAGTTCTTC. Its translation: CASRILNEQFF.

The rearrangement links TRBV5-5 to TRBJ2-3; 8 bases align to TRBD2. The CDR3 consists of 16 residues. Germline assignment: CDR1 SGHKS and CDR2 YYEKEE (reference sequence). With 5 bases clipped from V and 6 bases from J, the junction kept 14 bases outside the gene matches. In DNA form, the CDR3 reads TGTGCCAGCAGTTTTAGAGCGGGAGAGGGCCTTGATACGCAGTATTTT. This sequence encodes CASSFRAGEGLDTQYF.

V usage is TRBV7-2 and J usage is TRBJ1-6; tentative D call: TRBD1 (6 bases). V gave up 3 bases and J gave up 5 bases, with 14 bases separating them. CDR3 length equals 16 residues. Germline CDR1 is SGHTA and CDR2 is FQGNSA. CDR3 sequence reads: CASSFSGQIDNSPLHF. The CDR3 nucleotides are TGTGCCAGCAGCTTTTCTGGACAGATAGATAATTCACCCCTCCACTTT.

This chain uses TRBV5-1 with TRBJ1-4; D gene uncertain. Trimming took 2 bases from V and 4 from J, leaving 9 bases between them. The germline V gene encodes CDR1 SGHRS and CDR2 YFSETQ. The CDR3 sequence is 14 residues long. The CDR3 protein is CASSLRGINEKLFF. The CDR3 nucleotides read TGCGCCAGCAGCTTACGCGGAATTAATGAAAAACTGTTTTTT.

The chain is built from TRBV2 and TRBJ1-4, with 7 bases matching TRBD1. Trimming at V came to 4 bases and at J to 8 bases, leaving 7 bases not matched to a gene. From germline, CDR1 is SNHLY and CDR2 FYNNEI. The CDR3 is made up of 14 amino acids. CDR3 coding DNA: TGTGCCAGCAGTGCTCTAGGGGGCAGGGAAAAACTGTTTTTT. This encodes CASSALGGREKLFF.

This chain uses TRBV28 with TRBJ1-4; 7 bases align to TRBD1. The CDR3 loop spans 15 amino acids. V lost 6 bases, J lost 12 bases, and 16 bases stayed unmatched. CDR1 and CDR2 from the germline V gene are MDHEN and SYDVKM. Here the CDR3 reads CASRQTGEDRRELFF. The CDR3, as DNA: TGTGCCAGCAGACAAACAGGGGAGGACCGAAGGGAACTGTTTTTT. Full variable domain (missing parts from reference TRBV28 and TRBJ1-4): DVKVTQSSRYLVKRTGEKVFLECVQDMDHENMFWYRQDPGLGLRLIYFSYDVKMKEKGDIPEGYSVSREKKERFSLILESASTNQTSMYLCASRQTGEDRRELFFGSGTQLSVL.

In the case of this clone: One end of the junction varies from germline; a read error may be responsible. This chain joins TRBV18 and TRBJ1-2, with D possibly TRBD1 on 6 matching bases. This CDR3 has 16 amino acids. CDR1 and CDR2 (germline): KGHSH, LQKENI. Written as DNA, the CDR3 is TGTGCCAGCTCCCCACCCGGTACAGGGATCCCCTATGGCTACACCTTC. It specifies CASSPPGTGIPYGYTF.

V is TRBV27 and J is TRBJ2-7; weak D call: TRBD2 (6 bases). V lost 5 bases, J lost 4 bases, and 15 bases lay in between. The CDR3 sequence is 14 residues long. Germline V CDR1 and CDR2: MNHEY, SMNVEV (reference sequence). The DNA for the CDR3 is TGTGCCAGCAGTATTAACCCCGGGGGATACGAGCAGTACTTC. The encoded protein is CASSINPGGYEQYF.

The chain couples TRBV10-1 to TRBJ2-7; 8 bases agree with TRBD2. CDR1 and CDR2 from the germline V gene are WNHNN and SYGVQD (reference sequence). The CDR3 is 16 residues long. Germline trimming cut 7 bases from V and 0 bases from J; bases unmatched to any gene: 11. The CDR3 coding sequence is TGCGCCAGCACATCCAGGGGCGGGGGGTCCTCCTACGAGCAGTACTTC. Protein: CASTSRGGGSSYEQYF.

V gene TRBV10-3 combines with J gene TRBJ2-5, with TRBD1 identical over 7 bases. With V trimmed by 9 bases and J by 3 bases, 10 bases remained unmatched. Germline CDR1 ENHRY, CDR2 SYGVKD. This CDR3 is 14 amino acids long. CDR3 sequence: CAIPSTGAKETQYF. The CDR3 coding sequence is TGTGCCATACCTAGCACAGGGGCTAAAGAGACCCAGTACTTC.

V usage is TRBV5-6 and J usage is TRBJ2-3; D possibly matches TRBD1 or TRBD2 (6 bases each). Germline assignment: CDR1 SGHDT and CDR2 YYEEEE. Deletions cut 2 bases from V and 9 bases from J, with 16 bases between. CDR3 length equals 14 residues. The CDR3 DNA sequence: TGTGCCAGCAGCTTTGGGGGGACAACTCGGACGCAGTATTTT. Translation: CASSFGGTTRTQYF.

This chain links TRBV9 with TRBJ1-2; no firm D call. Germline values: CDR1 SGDLS, CDR2 YYNGEE. The CDR3 is 15 amino acids. V lost 0 bases, J lost 5 bases, and 14 bases lay in between. The chain's CDR3 is CASSVENVGFYGYTF. CDR3 nucleotides: TGTGCCAGCAGCGTAGAGAACGTAGGGTTTTATGGCTACACCTTC.

The J gene is TRBJ2-1, the V gene TRBV19, with 10 bases lining up with TRBD2. V lost 3 bases and J lost 4; bases outside the gene matches: 9. CDR3 size: 17 residues. Germline-derived CDR1 and CDR2 are LNHDA and SQIVND (reference sequence). In nucleotides, the CDR3 is TGTGCCAGTAGTATGTCCCGGAGACTAGCGGGTTACAATGAGCAGTTCTTC. Translation gives CASSMSRRLAGYNEQFF. The complete variable domain, with remaining parts taken from reference TRBV19 and TRBJ2-1, reads DGGITQSPKYLFRKEGQNVTLSCEQNLNHDAMYWYRQDPGQGLRLIYYSQIVNDFQKGDIAEGYSVSREKKESFPLTVTSAQKNPTAFYLCASSMSRRLAGYNEQFFGPGTRLTVL.

Only one count was recorded for this clone. The chain uses TRBV5-1 and TRBJ1-2, with TRBD1 as a possible D gene (5 bases). The length of the CDR3 is 13 residues. The germline CDR1 and CDR2 sequences are SGHRS and YFSETQ. Deletions cut 4 bases from V and 8 bases from J, with 15 bases between. CDR3 in DNA: TGCGCCAGCAGCCACGGGACTCGCGTGGGCTACACCTTC. This translates into CASSHGTRVGYTF.